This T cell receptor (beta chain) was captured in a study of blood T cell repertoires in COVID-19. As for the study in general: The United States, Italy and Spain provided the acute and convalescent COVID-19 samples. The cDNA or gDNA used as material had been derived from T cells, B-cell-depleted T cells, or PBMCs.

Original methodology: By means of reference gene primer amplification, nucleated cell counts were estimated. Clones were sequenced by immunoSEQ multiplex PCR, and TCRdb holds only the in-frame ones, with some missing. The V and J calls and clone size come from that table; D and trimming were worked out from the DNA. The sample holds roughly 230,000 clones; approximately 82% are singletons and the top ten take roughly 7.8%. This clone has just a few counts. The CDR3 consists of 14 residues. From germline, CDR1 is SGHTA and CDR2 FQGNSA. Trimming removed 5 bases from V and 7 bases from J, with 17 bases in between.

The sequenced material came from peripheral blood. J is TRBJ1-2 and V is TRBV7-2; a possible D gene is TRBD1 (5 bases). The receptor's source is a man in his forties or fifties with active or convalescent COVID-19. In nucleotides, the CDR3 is TGTGCCAGCAGCGGGGGGAGGCGACCGGGTGGCTACACCTTC. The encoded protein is CASSGGRRPGGYTF.